This T cell receptor beta chain was sequenced for a study of human T cells and chemical hapten exposure. Each CDR3 protein is one row after TCRdb ran MiXCR on the RACE reads. Of about 69,000 distinct CDR3 sequences listed, 10% are singletons. The sample's time point: patch test 2, 6 weeks after DPC sensitization. Sample treatment: therapeutic diphenylcyclopropenone sensitization with weekly scalp DPC. CDR1 GTSNPN and CDR2 SVGIG come from the germline V gene (reference sequence). The ends were cut back, 3 bases at V and 4 bases at J, with 19 bases in the middle. CDR3 size: 15 residues. The sequences come from whole blood, collected in connection with sensitization to the hapten diphenylcyclopropenone (DPC). The receptor comes from a woman in her 50s with alopecia areata. Some clones in this sample may be carry-over from other donors' samples. The chain carries TRBV30 and TRBJ2-7, with TRBD1 as a possible D gene (6 bases). CDR3 DNA sequence: TGTGCCTGGAGCGGGCTATTATCAAGGGGGTACGAGCAGTACTTC. It translates to CAWSGLLSRGYEQYF.